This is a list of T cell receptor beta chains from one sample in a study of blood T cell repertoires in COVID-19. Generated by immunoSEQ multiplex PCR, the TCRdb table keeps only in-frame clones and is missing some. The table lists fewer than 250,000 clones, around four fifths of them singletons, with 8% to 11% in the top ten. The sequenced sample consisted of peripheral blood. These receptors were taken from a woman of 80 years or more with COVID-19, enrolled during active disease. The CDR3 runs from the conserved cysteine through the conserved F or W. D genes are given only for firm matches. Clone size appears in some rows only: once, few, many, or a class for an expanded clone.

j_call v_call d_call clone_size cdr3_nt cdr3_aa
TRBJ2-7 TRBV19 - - TGTGCCAGTAGATCGGGGGGCAGGGAAACTTACGAGCAGTACTTC CASRSGGRETYEQYF
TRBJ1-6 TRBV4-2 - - TGTGCCAGCAGCGCCACACGGACGGGAAATTCTTCACCCCTCCACTTT CASSATRTGNSSPLHF
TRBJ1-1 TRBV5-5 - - TGTGCCAGCAGCCCTGACAGCGTTAAGGGGCTGAACACTGAAGCTTTCTTT CASSPDSVKGLNTEAFF
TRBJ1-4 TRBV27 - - TGTGCCAGCAGTCCCCTTTGGGCCCGTAATGAAAAACTGTTTTTT CASSPLWARNEKLFF
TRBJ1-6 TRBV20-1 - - TGCAGTGCTAGTCGTGGGGCAGATAATTCACCCCTCCACTTT CSASRGADNSPLHF
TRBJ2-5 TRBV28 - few TGTGCCAGCATCGGGACTCCTCCCCAAGAGACCCAGTACTTC CASIGTPPQETQYF
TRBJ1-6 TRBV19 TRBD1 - TGTGCCAGTAGTAGCCCTCCGGGACAGGTGAATTCACCCCTCCACTTT CASSSPPGQVNSPLHF
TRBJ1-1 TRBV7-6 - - TGTGCCAGCAGCTTAGGGGGCGGCATGAACACTGAAGCTTTCTTT CASSLGGGMNTEAFF
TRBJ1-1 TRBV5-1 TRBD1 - TGCGCCAGCAGCTTCACAGGGGTAAACACTGAAGCTTTCTTT CASSFTGVNTEAFF
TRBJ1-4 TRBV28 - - TGTGCCAGCAGTTTAGGGGGGGCGTTTAATGAAAAACTGTTTTTT CASSLGGAFNEKLFF
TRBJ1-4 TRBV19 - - TGTGCCAGTAGCTTCGGGACTTTCACAAATGAAAAACTGTTTTTT CASSFGTFTNEKLFF
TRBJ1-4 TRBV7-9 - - TGTGCCAGCAGCTTAGACAGGCTTAATGAAAAACTGTTTTTT CASSLDRLNEKLFF
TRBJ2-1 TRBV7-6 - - TGTGCCAGCAACTTAGGTGGGGGGGCCGCTTCAAATGAGCAGTTCTTC CASNLGGGAASNEQFF
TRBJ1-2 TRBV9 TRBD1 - TGTGCCAGCAGCGTAGACTATTTCGGGACAGGGGGCGCAGGGTATGGCTACACCTTC CASSVDYFGTGGAGYGYTF
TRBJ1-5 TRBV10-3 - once TGTGCCATCAGTGAGTCGCCCCCTGAGCAGCCCCAGCATTTT CAISESPPEQPQHF
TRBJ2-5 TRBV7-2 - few TGTGCCAGCAGCTTAGCGCACGGTTCGCAAGAGACCCAGTACTTC CASSLAHGSQETQYF
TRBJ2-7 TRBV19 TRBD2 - TGTGCCAGTAGTTCGGGAGGGTACGAGCAGTACTTC CASSSGGYEQYF
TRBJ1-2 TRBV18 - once TGTGCCAGCTCACCACTGATAACTACCCAGGGGAGAGATGGCTACACCTTC CASSPLITTQGRDGYTF
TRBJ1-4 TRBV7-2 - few TGTGCCAGCAGCCCTTCAGGGTATCAAAATGAAAAACTGTTTTTT CASSPSGYQNEKLFF
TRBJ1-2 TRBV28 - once TGTGCCAGCAGTTTAGGGGGCGACTCTGGGGGCTACACCTTC CASSLGGDSGGYTF
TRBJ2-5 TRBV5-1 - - TGCGCCAGCAGCTTGGGCGGCGGGGCGGTCCAAGAGACCCAGTACTTC CASSLGGGAVQETQYF
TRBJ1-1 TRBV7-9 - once TGTGCCAGCAGCTCCTCTCAGGTGATAAACACTGAAGCTTTCTTT CASSSSQVINTEAFF
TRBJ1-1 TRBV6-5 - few TGTGCCAGCAGGGCCGGAGGCCGGGGCACTGAAGCTTTCTTT CASRAGGRGTEAFF
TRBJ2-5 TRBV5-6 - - TGTGCCAGCAGCTGGGACATTACCGAGACCCAGTACTTC CASSWDITETQYF
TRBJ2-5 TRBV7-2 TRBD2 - TGTGCCAGCAGCTCTAGACTAGCGGGGGGGCCGGAGACCCAGTACTTC CASSSRLAGGPETQYF